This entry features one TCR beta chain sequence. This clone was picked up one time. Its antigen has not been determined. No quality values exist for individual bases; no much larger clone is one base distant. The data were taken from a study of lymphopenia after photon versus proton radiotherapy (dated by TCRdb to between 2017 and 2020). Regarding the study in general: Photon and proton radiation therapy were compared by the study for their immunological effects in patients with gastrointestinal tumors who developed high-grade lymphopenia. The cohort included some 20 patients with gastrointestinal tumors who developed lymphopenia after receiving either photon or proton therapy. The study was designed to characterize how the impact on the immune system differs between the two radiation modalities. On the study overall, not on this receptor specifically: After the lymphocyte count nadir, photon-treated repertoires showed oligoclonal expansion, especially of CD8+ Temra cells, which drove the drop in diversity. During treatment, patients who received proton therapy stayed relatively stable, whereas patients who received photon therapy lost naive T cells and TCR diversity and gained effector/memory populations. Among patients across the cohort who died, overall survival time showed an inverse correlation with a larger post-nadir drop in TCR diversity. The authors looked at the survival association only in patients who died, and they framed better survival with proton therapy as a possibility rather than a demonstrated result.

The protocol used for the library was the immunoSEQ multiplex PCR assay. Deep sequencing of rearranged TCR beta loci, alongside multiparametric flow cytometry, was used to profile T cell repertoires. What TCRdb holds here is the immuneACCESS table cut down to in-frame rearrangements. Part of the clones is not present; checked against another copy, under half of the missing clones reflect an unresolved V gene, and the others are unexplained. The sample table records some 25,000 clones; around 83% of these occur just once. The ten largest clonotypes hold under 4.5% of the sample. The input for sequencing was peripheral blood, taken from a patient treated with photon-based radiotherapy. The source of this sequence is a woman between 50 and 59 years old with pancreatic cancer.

CDR3 loop: CASSSAGLAGGYEQYF. In nucleotide form, the sequence is TGTGCCAGTAGTTCCGCCGGGCTAGCGGGAGGCTACGAGCAGTACTTC. The sequence joins TRBV19 to TRBJ2-7; 11 bases in between match TRBD2. CDR1 LNHDA and CDR2 SQIVND are derived from the germline V gene (reference sequence). For this chain, trimming is 5 bases at the V end and 3 bases at the J end, and the number of junction bases without a gene match is 9. The CDR3 holds 16 amino acids from the cysteine to the phenylalanine. Only the CDR3 region is kept as DNA, spanning 48 bases read in frame from base 1.